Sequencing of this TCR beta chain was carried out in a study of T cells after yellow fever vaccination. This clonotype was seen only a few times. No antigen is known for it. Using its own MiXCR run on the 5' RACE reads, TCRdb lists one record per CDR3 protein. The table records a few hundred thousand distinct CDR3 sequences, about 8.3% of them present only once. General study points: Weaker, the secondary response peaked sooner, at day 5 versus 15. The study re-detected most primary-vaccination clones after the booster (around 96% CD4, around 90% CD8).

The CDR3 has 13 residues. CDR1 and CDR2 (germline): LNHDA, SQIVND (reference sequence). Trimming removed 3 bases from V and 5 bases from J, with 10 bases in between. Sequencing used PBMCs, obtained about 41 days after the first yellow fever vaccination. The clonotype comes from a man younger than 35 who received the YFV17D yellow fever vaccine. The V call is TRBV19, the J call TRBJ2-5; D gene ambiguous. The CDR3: CASSIGVVETQYF. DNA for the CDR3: TGTGCCAGTAGTATTGGGGTTGTGGAGACCCAGTACTTC.